Below, 30 T cell receptor beta chains from the same sample are listed, as sequenced in a study of long-term antiretroviral therapy in people with HIV. At survey level, the immunoSEQ assay was run in its v3.0 version. Profiled with immunoSEQ multiplex PCR; TCRdb holds only in-frame clones, not every one. The table includes roughly 28,000 clones, about 89% detected once. The material was unsorted PBMCs, obtained 3.1 years after starting antiretroviral therapy. These receptors all stem from a man aged 18 to 35 with HIV.

V usage is TRBV11-3 and J usage is TRBJ1-1; no definite D call. V lost 1 base and J lost 6, with 9 bases in between. Per germline, CDR1 SGHNT and CDR2 YENEEA. The CDR3 consists of 13 residues. The CDR3 loop reads CASSLVQAAEAFF. CDR3 DNA: TGTGCCAGCAGCTTAGTCCAGGCCGCTGAAGCTTTCTTT.

This clone was recorded once. The chain is built from TRBV9 and TRBJ2-5; D assignment may be TRBD1 or TRBD2 (5 bases each). Trimming stripped 1 base from V and 4 bases from J, with 14 bases between. The CDR3 is 15 residues long. Germline CDR1 is SGDLS and CDR2 is YYNGEE. The CDR3 reads CASSVSGARTETQYF. DNA of the CDR3: TGTGCCAGCAGCGTATCCGGGGCGAGAACAGAGACCCAGTACTTC.

This chain connects TRBV7-9 to TRBJ2-5; the D gene is possibly TRBD2 (6 bases). The CDR3 is 15 residues long. The V and J ends lost 8 bases and 2 bases respectively, with 18 bases between them. The germline gives CDR1 SEHNR, CDR2 FQNEAQ (reference sequence). The CDR3 nucleotides read TGTGCCAGCCAAGCCCGTTCCGGGGGACAAGAGACCCAGTACTTC. This codes for CASQARSGGQETQYF.

The chain has TRBV12-5 and TRBJ1-2, with 9 nucleotides matching TRBD1. From germline, CDR1 is LGHNT and CDR2 FRNRAP. V gave up 4 bases and J gave up 6 bases; unmatched junction bases: 6. The CDR3 is made up of 14 amino acids. CDR3 nucleotides: TGTGCTAGTGGTTGGGCAGGACAGGGGAATGGCTACACCTTC. Translation: CASGWAGQGNGYTF.

This chain links TRBV4-2 with TRBJ2-7; the D gene is possibly TRBD2 (6 bases). Germline CDR1 reads LGHNA; CDR2 reads YNFKEQ. Trimming shortened V by 1 base and J by 3 bases, and 19 bases separated the two germline ends. This CDR3 region has 17 residues. The CDR3 coding sequence is TGTGCCAGCAGCCAAGCCGAGGGAGCGGGTGGACACTACGAGCAGTACTTC. Translating gives CASSQAEGAGGHYEQYF.

A single count supports this clone. The V call is TRBV6-5, the J call TRBJ2-5; D possibly corresponds to TRBD2 (6 bases). CDR1 is MNHEY, CDR2 SVGAGI, per germline. V was clipped by 5 bases and J by 7 bases, with 14 bases between them. The CDR3 length is 13 residues. The CDR3 loop reads CASSRPLGGTQYF. The CDR3 nucleotides are TGTGCCAGCAGTCGGCCTTTGGGAGGGACCCAGTACTTC.

The CDR3 sequence is CASRGLTGELFF. As DNA, the CDR3 is TGTGCCAGCAGAGGGTTAACCGGGGAGCTGTTTTTT. The chain links TRBV9 to TRBJ2-2; D not resolved. The germline V gene has CDR1 SGDLS and CDR2 YYNGEE. The V gene lost 5 bases and the J gene lost 5 bases, with 7 bases spanning the gap. The CDR3 sequence is 12 residues long.

The chain couples TRBV12-2 to TRBJ1-2. TRBV12-2 is noted as a pseudogene. This CDR3 has 13 residues. CDR3 nucleotides: TGTGCAAGTCGCTTAGTACGAAAGAGGGGCTACACCTTC. The encoded protein is CASRLVRKRGYTF.

The chain combines TRBV6-5 with TRBJ2-6; TRBD2 might be the D (5 bases). The CDR3 extends over 14 amino acids. Germline CDR1 reads MNHEY; CDR2 reads SVGAGI. Trimming shortened V by 10 bases and J by 1 base, and 11 bases separated the two germline ends. DNA of the CDR3: TGTGCCACCGGCGGAGGTTCTGGGGCCAACGTCCTGACTTTC. Translating it yields CATGGGSGANVLTF.

J is TRBJ2-4 and V is TRBV11-2, with D possibly TRBD1 on 6 matching bases. Trimming cost V 1 base and J 5 bases, with 6 bases left between them. The length of the CDR3 is 13 residues. Germline CDR1 and CDR2: SGHAT and FQNNGV. CDR3 in DNA: TGTGCCAGCAGCTTAGGGACAGAAAACATTCAGTACTTC. This codes for CASSLGTENIQYF.

The CDR3 spells CASRGGINTGELFF. CDR3 in DNA: TGTGCCAGCAGAGGCGGAATAAACACCGGGGAGCTGTTTTTT. The V call is TRBV9, the J call TRBJ2-2; no clear D. Germline CDR1 reads SGDLS; CDR2 reads YYNGEE. Trimming took off 5 bases at V and 2 bases at J, with 10 bases between the two ends. The CDR3 has 14 amino acids. Variable domain in full (rest from reference TRBV9 and TRBJ2-2): DSGVTQTPKHLITATGQRVTLRCSPRSGDLSVYWYQQSLDQGLQFLIQYYNGEERAKGNILERFSAQQFPDLHSELNLSSLELGDSALYFCASRGGINTGELFFGEGSRLTVL.

This chain links TRBV4-3 with TRBJ2-7; D might be TRBD1 or TRBD2, each matching 5 bases. Trimming shortened V by 0 bases and J by 10 bases, and 13 bases separated the two germline ends. The length of the CDR3 is 13 residues. Germline CDR1 and CDR2: LGHNA and YSLEER. CDR3 in amino acids: CASSQDLRGDQYF. The CDR3 region has the DNA TGCGCCAGCAGCCAAGATCTGAGAGGGGATCAGTACTTC.

V gene TRBV7-9 combines with J gene TRBJ1-1; D perhaps matches TRBD1 (5 bases). Germline CDR1 SEHNR, CDR2 FQNEAQ (reference sequence). Trimming took off 1 base at V and 3 bases at J, with 12 bases between the two ends. This CDR3 is built from 15 residues. CDR3 in amino acids: CASSLDIGAHTEAFF. CDR3 coding DNA: TGTGCCAGCAGCTTAGATATAGGGGCACACACTGAAGCTTTCTTT. Filled out from reference TRBV7-9 and TRBJ1-1, the complete variable domain reads DTGVSQNPRHKITKRGQNVTFRCDPISEHNRLYWYRQTLGQGPEFLTYFQNEAQLEKSRLLSDRFSAERPKGSFSTLEIQRTEQGDSAMYLCASSLDIGAHTEAFFGQGTRLTVV.

This chain joins TRBV4-1 and TRBJ2-7; possibly TRBD2 for D (5 bases). The germline V gene encodes CDR1 MGHRA and CDR2 YSYEKL. The CDR3 runs 16 residues. V was shortened by 4 bases and J by 2 bases, with 18 bases between the two germline ends. CDR3 in amino acids: CASSPSLGIGAYEQYF. CDR3 in DNA: TGCGCCAGCAGCCCGTCCCTCGGGATTGGCGCCTACGAGCAGTACTTC.

The chain couples TRBV6-1 to TRBJ2-1; D not certain. V lost 7 bases to trimming and J lost 9 bases, with 13 bases between them. CDR3 length equals 12 residues. CDR1 and CDR2 from the germline V gene are MNHNS and SASEGT. CDR3 bases: TGTGCCAGCACGTCCGCAACTGGTGAGCAGTTCTTC. It yields the protein CASTSATGEQFF.

This clone was counted only a few times. CDR3 nucleotides: TGTGCCAGCAGCCCCGGGACAGGCTATGGCTACACCTTC. Protein product: CASSPGTGYGYTF. This sequence joins TRBV6-6 and TRBJ1-2; TRBD1 matches 8 bases. Germline V lookup: CDR1 MNHNY, CDR2 SVGAGI (reference sequence). The CDR3 contains 13 residues. V shed 6 bases, J shed 4 bases, and the junction held 4 bases outside the gene matches.

The chain has TRBV6-5 and TRBJ2-1; TRBD2 aligns across 11 bases. The CDR3 has 15 residues. The V gene's germline CDR1 is MNHEY and CDR2 SVGAGI. With V trimmed by 4 bases and J by 2 bases, 1 base remained unmatched. CDR3 DNA: TGTGCCAGCAGTTTTAGCGGGGGGGCCTACAATGAGCAGTTCTTC. Translated: CASSFSGGAYNEQFF.

This rearrangement joins TRBV18 to TRBJ1-1; TRBD1 aligns across 9 bases. The CDR3 sequence is 13 residues long. J gave up 11 bases and V 6 bases, and 10 bases lay outside the gene matches. CDR1 and CDR2 (germline): KGHSH, LQKENI. As DNA, the CDR3 is TGTGCCAGCTCTCCGGGACAGGGATTAGTGGCTTTCTTT. Protein sequence: CASSPGQGLVAFF.

The rearrangement uses TRBV4-1 and TRBJ2-1; 13 bases match TRBD2. This CDR3 contains 18 residues. Germline CDR1 MGHRA, CDR2 YSYEKL. V gave up 3 bases and J gave up 4 bases; unmatched junction bases: 9. For the CDR3, the DNA is TGCGCCAGCAGCCATCGTGGACTAGCGGGAGTAAGGTACAATGAGCAGTTCTTC. Translating it yields CASSHRGLAGVRYNEQFF.

A single count supports this clone. This chain joins TRBV11-2 and TRBJ2-7, with 9 bases that match TRBD1. This CDR3 has 14 amino acids. The V gene's germline CDR1 is SGHAT and CDR2 FQNNGV. The J segment lost 7 bases and the V segment lost 5 bases, leaving 9 bases of the junction unmatched. CDR3 loop: CASSQTRTGVEQYF. In nucleotides, the CDR3 is TGTGCCAGCAGCCAAACGAGGACAGGGGTTGAGCAGTACTTC.

This clone was found once. The chain has TRBV29-1 and TRBJ2-1; D is tentatively TRBD1 or TRBD2 (5 bases each). Trimming took 4 bases from V and 1 from J, leaving 11 bases between them. This CDR3 spans 14 amino acids. Germline V lookup: CDR1 SQVTM, CDR2 ANQGSEA. CDR3 region: CSVVTGLSYNEQFF. The CDR3 DNA reads as TGCAGCGTTGTAACGGGGCTTTCCTACAATGAGCAGTTCTTC.

The chain couples TRBV7-3 to TRBJ2-2; 11 nucleotides match TRBD2. This CDR3 region has 16 residues. Germline CDR1 SGHTA, CDR2 FQGTGA. Trimming at V came to 5 bases and at J to 3 bases, leaving 5 bases not matched to a gene. The CDR3 coding sequence is TGTGCCAGCAGCCTTAGCGGGGGGGCCGACACCGGGGAGCTGTTTTTT. Translated: CASSLSGGADTGELFF.

This rearrangement joins TRBV21-1 to TRBJ2-7; the D segment call TRBD1 is taken from the table without a DNA check. TRBV21-1 is reported as a pseudogene. The CDR3 is 11 amino acids. CDR3 protein: CASSISDKQYF. The CDR3, as DNA: TGTGCCAGCAGCATCAGTGACAAGCAGTACTTC.

The chain combines TRBV5-1 with TRBJ2-2; 8 nucleotides align to TRBD1. V shed 0 bases and J 6 bases; nucleotides not matched to a gene: 4. CDR1 and CDR2 from the germline V gene are SGHRS and YFSETQ. This CDR3 contains 15 residues. The CDR3 region is CASSLGTGTAGELFF. The DNA of the CDR3 is TGCGCCAGCAGCTTGGGGACAGGGACGGCCGGGGAGCTGTTTTTT. Drawing the rest from reference TRBV5-1 and TRBJ2-2, the complete variable domain is KAGVTQTPRYLIKTRGQQVTLSCSPISGHRSVSWYQQTPGQGLQFLFEYFSETQRNKGNFPGRFSGRQFSNSRSEMNVSTLELGDSALYLCASSLGTGTAGELFFGEGSRLTVL.

The V and J genes are TRBV15 and TRBJ2-1; D remains unclear. The V end was cut by 1 base, the J end by 1 base, with 8 bases between. There are 15 residues in the CDR3. CDR1 is LNHNV, CDR2 YYDKDF, per germline (reference sequence). CDR3 nucleotide sequence: TGTGCCACCAGCAGAGGGAAGGGTTCCTACAATGAGCAGTTCTTC. Protein product: CATSRGKGSYNEQFF. Looking up the rest from reference TRBV15 and TRBJ2-1 gives the full variable domain: DAMVIQNPRYQVTQFGKPVTLSCSQTLNHNVMYWYQQKSSQAPKLLFHYYDKDFNNEADTPDNFQSRRPNTSFCFLDIRSPGLGDTAMYLCATSRGKGSYNEQFFGPGTRLTVL.

The table lists this clone with a few counts. The chain uses TRBV4-2 and TRBJ2-7; 7 bases fit TRBD1. The CDR3 has 14 residues. V shed 5 bases and J 3 bases; nucleotides not matched to a gene: 7. Looked up from germline, CDR1 is LGHNA and CDR2 is YNFKEQ. Here the CDR3 DNA reads TGTGCCAGCAGCTCCCGGGACAGAGGCTACGAGCAGTACTTC. Its translation: CASSSRDRGYEQYF.

This clone was recorded once. In DNA form, the CDR3 reads TGCGCCAGCACCCCATCGGGACAGGGGGCGAACACTGAAGCTTTCTTT. This translates into CASTPSGQGANTEAFF. This sequence joins TRBV5-1 and TRBJ1-1, with 12 nucleotides matching TRBD1. J gave up 1 base and V 6 bases, and 7 bases lay outside the gene matches. Germline assignment: CDR1 SGHRS and CDR2 YFSETQ. The CDR3 consists of 16 residues. Looking up the rest from reference TRBV5-1 and TRBJ1-1 gives the full variable domain: KAGVTQTPRYLIKTRGQQVTLSCSPISGHRSVSWYQQTPGQGLQFLFEYFSETQRNKGNFPGRFSGRQFSNSRSEMNVSTLELGDSALYLCASTPSGQGANTEAFFGQGTRLTVV.

The genes are TRBV18 and TRBJ1-6; D gene unclear. In germline, CDR1 is KGHSH, CDR2 LQKENI. CDR3 length: 16 amino acids. V was pared by 6 bases and J by 8 bases, with 20 bases between. CDR3 region: CASSHLLISGDSPLHF. CDR3 coding DNA: TGTGCCAGCTCCCACCTCCTCATCTCCGGGGATTCACCCCTCCACTTT.

CDR3 in amino acids: CAWSVLGYWNEQFF. As DNA, the CDR3 is TGTGCCTGGAGTGTACTGGGGTATTGGAATGAGCAGTTCTTC. The genes are TRBV30 and TRBJ2-1; no definite D call. Per the germline V gene, CDR1 is GTSNPN and CDR2 is SVGIG (reference sequence). The length of the CDR3 is 14 residues. Deletions cut 0 bases from V and 7 bases from J, with 13 bases between.

The V and J genes are TRBV15 and TRBJ1-4; 7 nucleotides line up with TRBD1. CDR3 size: 16 residues. In germline, CDR1 is LNHNV, CDR2 YYDKDF (reference sequence). The junction had 7 bases not matched to a gene; V was cut back by 1 base and J by 5 bases. CDR3 residues: CATSRATTGTNEKLFF. CDR3 nucleotides: TGTGCCACCAGCAGAGCCACGACAGGGACGAATGAAAAACTGTTTTTT.